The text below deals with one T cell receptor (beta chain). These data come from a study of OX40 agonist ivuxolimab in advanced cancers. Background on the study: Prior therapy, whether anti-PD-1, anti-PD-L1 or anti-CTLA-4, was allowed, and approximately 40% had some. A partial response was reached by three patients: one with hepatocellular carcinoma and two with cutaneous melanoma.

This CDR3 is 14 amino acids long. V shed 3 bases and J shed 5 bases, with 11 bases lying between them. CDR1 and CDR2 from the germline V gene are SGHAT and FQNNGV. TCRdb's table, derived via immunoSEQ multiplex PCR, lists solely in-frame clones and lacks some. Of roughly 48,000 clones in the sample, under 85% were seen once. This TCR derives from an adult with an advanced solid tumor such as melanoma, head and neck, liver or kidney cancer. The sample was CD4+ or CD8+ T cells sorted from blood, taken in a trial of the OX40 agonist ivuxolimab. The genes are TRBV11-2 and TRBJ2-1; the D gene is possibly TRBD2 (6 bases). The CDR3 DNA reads TGTGCCAGCAGCTTCGGCGGAGGGCACAATGAGCAGTTCTTC. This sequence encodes CASSFGGGHNEQFF.